This T cell receptor (beta chain) was obtained from a study of early T cells in non-severe SARS-CoV-2 infection (dated by TCRdb to about 2021). Concerning the study at large: TCR sequencing used bulk RNA from unsorted whole blood, so alpha and beta chains could not be paired.

Libraries were built with 5' RACE. TCRdb records NextSeq 500 as the sequencer. The TCR library protocol attached unique molecular identifiers to individual cDNA molecules to correct for sequencing error and PCR bias. Both TCR alpha and beta chains were sequenced, and tight co-correlation was observed between alpha and beta sequence abundances in each sample. Turning to the authors' computational methods: Decombinator V4 was used to perform V gene, J gene and CDR3 annotation of TCR sequences. Expanded TCRs were defined as changing significantly between any two time points under a Poisson model with p below 0.0001. TCR abundances were normalised to the total number of TCRs sequenced per sample and expressed as counts per million. MAIT TCRs were defined by TRAV1-2 paired with TRAJ12, TRAJ20 or TRAJ33, and iNKT TCRs by TRAV10 paired with TRAJ18. A search of VDJdb, accessed on 1 November 2021, was run for TCRs annotated to CMV, EBV and SARS-CoV-2, with TCRs annotated for multiple antigens excluded. TCRdb reran the public reads through fastp at Q25 and MiXCR, keeping productive beta chains. When rows share a CDR3 protein, they turn into one entry using the most common DNA and genes. The V and J calls here are based on TCRdb, not the publication. In all, the sample holds 79,000 or so distinct CDR3 sequences, and over 10% of those were seen once. The top ten constitute approximately 1.1% of the sample.

The V and J ends are trimmed by 2 bases and 5 bases, leaving 15 bases between them. For CDR1 and CDR2, the germline V gene (reference sequence) lists MNHEY and SMNVEV. The CDR3 runs 15 residues from the cysteine to the phenylalanine. Kept here is only the CDR3 DNA, which spans 45 bases and is read in frame from base 1. This clonotype was found a few times. Its antigen has not been determined. No much larger clone exists at a distance of one base, and base qualities are not known. The paper as a whole reports these results and caveats: VDJdb matching was skewed toward anti-spike CD8 responses and likely underestimated virus-specific expansions, missing private and CD4 specificities.

This was a case-control study nested in a cohort of healthcare workers in London, UK, who had nasopharyngeal swab PCR tests and blood samples taken every week. Healthcare workers were enrolled in the week of the UK lockdown, from 23 to 31 March 2020, and were followed every week for up to 16 weeks. Sequenced sample: whole blood. The chain uses TRBV27 and TRBJ1-1, with no confidently assigned D gene. This TCR derives from an adult who was a healthcare worker with PCR-confirmed SARS-CoV-2 infection or an uninfected control (not recorded which). CDR3 reads: CASSLQPGAGTEAFF. DNA sequence: TGTGCCAGCAGTTTACAGCCCGGAGCGGGGACTGAAGCTTTCTTT.